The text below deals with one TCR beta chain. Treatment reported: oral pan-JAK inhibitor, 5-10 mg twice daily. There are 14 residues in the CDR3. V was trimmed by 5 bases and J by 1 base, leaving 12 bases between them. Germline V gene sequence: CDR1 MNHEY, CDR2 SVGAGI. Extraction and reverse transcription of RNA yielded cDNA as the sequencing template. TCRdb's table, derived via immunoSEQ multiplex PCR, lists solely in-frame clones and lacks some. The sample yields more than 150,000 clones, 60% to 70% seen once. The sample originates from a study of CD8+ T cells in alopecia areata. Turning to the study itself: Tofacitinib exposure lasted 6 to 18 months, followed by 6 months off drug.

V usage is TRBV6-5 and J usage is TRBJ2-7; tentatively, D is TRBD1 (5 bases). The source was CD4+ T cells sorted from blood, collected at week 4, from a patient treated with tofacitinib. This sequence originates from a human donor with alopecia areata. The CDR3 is CASSQGSFSYEQYF. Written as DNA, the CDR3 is TGTGCCAGCAGTCAGGGTAGCTTTTCCTACGAGCAGTACTTC.